This T cell receptor (beta chain) was recorded in a study of memory CD4+ T cells and cytomegalovirus serostatus. The sort gate was single viable CD3+CD4+CD8-CD45RO+ cells for memory CD4+ T cells. Profiled with immunoSEQ multiplex PCR; TCRdb holds only in-frame clones, not every one. The repertoire holds about 75,000 clones, with roughly three quarters as singletons. Germline CDR1 and CDR2: SGDLS and YYNGEE. The CDR3 sequence is 15 residues long. Trimming cost V 0 bases and J 2 bases, with 9 bases left between them. The receptor's source is an adult in good health and CMV-seropositive. This chain joins TRBV9 and TRBJ1-3; D might be TRBD1 (5 bases). Sequenced material: memory CD4+ T cells from blood. The CDR3 sequence: CASSVAPGTGNTIYF. CDR3 nucleotides: TGTGCCAGCAGCGTAGCTCCAGGGACTGGAAACACCATATATTTT.